One and the same sample provided the 30 T cell receptor beta chains below, sequenced in a study of shared clonotypes between healthy human individuals. TCRdb keeps only in-frame clones here, not all; method: immunoSEQ multiplex PCR. The sample lists more than 500,000 clones, roughly 95% seen once, with around 0.066% in the top ten. Sequences were obtained from naive CD4+ T cells sorted from blood. Subset of the sample: CD45RA+ positively selected. Source of these receptors: a woman aged 30 to 39 in good health.

The chain couples TRBV9 to TRBJ2-2; D unclear. From germline, CDR1 is SGDLS and CDR2 YYNGEE. Trimming removed 0 bases from V and 3 bases from J, with 6 bases in between. This CDR3 is 14 amino acids long. The chain's CDR3 is CASSVGEHTGELFF. The CDR3 DNA is TGTGCCAGCAGCGTAGGAGAGCACACCGGGGAGCTGTTTTTT.

The chain carries TRBV5-1 and TRBJ1-1; 11 nucleotides line up with TRBD1. Trimming cost V 4 bases and J 10 bases; bases outside gene matches: 3. The germline V gene has CDR1 SGHRS and CDR2 YFSETQ. The CDR3 sequence is 12 residues long. CDR3 in amino acids: CASSRDRGRAFF. The CDR3 DNA reads as TGCGCCAGCAGCCGGGACAGGGGGAGAGCTTTCTTT.

This chain joins TRBV10-3 and TRBJ1-5, with D possibly being TRBD1 (6 bases). The V end lost 4 bases, the J end lost 1 base, and 11 bases lay between the germline ends. Looked up from germline, CDR1 is ENHRY and CDR2 is SYGVKD. CDR3 length equals 15 residues. DNA for the CDR3: TGTGCCATCAGTGCTGGGGGGCTGAGCAATCAGCCCCAGCATTTT. Amino acids: CAISAGGLSNQPQHF.

The chain combines TRBV5-3 with TRBJ2-5; D remains unclear. TRBV5-3 is classed as an ORF, of uncertain function. The CDR3 has 9 amino acids. V lost 8 bases and J lost 5, with 4 bases in between. CDR3 amino acids: CARGETQYF. The CDR3 coding sequence is TGTGCCAGGGGGGAGACCCAGTACTTC.

This chain links TRBV6-4 with TRBJ2-1; D gene unclear. Germline CDR1 and CDR2: MRHNA and SNTAGT. This CDR3 contains 14 residues. The V and J ends lost 6 bases and 12 bases respectively, with 21 bases between them. The CDR3 coding sequence is TGTGCCAGCAGGGCCAAAAATGGTCGTTACGGGCAGTTCTTC. Translation: CASRAKNGRYGQFF.

The chain uses TRBV6-1 and TRBJ1-2; a weak D match, TRBD1 (6 bases). CDR1 is MNHNS and CDR2 is SASEGT in the germline V gene. This CDR3 comprises 14 residues. Trimming shortened V by 2 bases and J by 0 bases, and 7 bases separated the two germline ends. CDR3 amino acids: CASSERGTNYGYTF. CDR3 coding DNA: TGTGCCAGCAGTGAAAGGGGGACTAACTATGGCTACACCTTC.

This chain joins TRBV5-1 and TRBJ2-3; weak D call: TRBD2 (7 bases). Trimming took 3 bases from V and 5 from J, leaving 13 bases between them. Germline-derived CDR1 and CDR2 are SGHRS and YFSETQ. The CDR3 has 14 amino acids. CDR3 nucleotides: TGCGCCAGCAGCTCCTTAGGGGGGGAAGATACGCAGTATTTT. Its translation: CASSSLGGEDTQYF.

The chain links TRBV9 to TRBJ2-3; 9 nucleotides line up with TRBD2. Germline values: CDR1 SGDLS, CDR2 YYNGEE. V lost 3 bases and J lost 0; bases outside the gene matches: 8. The CDR3 totals 17 residues. The CDR3 bases are TGTGCCAGCAGCGCAGGGATGACTAGCGGAAGCACAGATACGCAGTATTTT. It encodes CASSAGMTSGSTDTQYF.

The chain carries TRBV25-1 and TRBJ2-2; D remains ambiguous. CDR3 length equals 14 residues. The V and J ends lost 1 base and 6 bases respectively, with 9 bases between them. Germline V lookup: CDR1 MGHDK, CDR2 SYGVNS. For the CDR3, the DNA is TGTGCCAGCAGTGAATTTTCCCTGCCCGGGGAGCTGTTTTTT. It is translated as CASSEFSLPGELFF.

This chain links TRBV28 with TRBJ1-2, with D perhaps TRBD1 (6 bases). V lost 2 bases, J lost 4 bases, and 23 bases lay in between. Per germline, CDR1 MDHEN and CDR2 SYDVKM. CDR3 length: 18 amino acids. The CDR3 sequence: CASSLADRMKELSYGYTF. CDR3 sequence (DNA): TGTGCCAGCAGTTTAGCTGACAGGATGAAGGAGTTGAGCTATGGCTACACCTTC.

The chain combines TRBV7-9 with TRBJ2-3; 9 bases fit TRBD1. The CDR3 is 14 amino acids. Unmatched junction bases numbered 2, after V lost 7 bases and J lost 0 bases. Germline lookup yields CDR1 SEHNR and CDR2 FQNEAQ (reference sequence). The CDR3 bases are TGTGCCAGCAACAGGGGGCATAGCACAGATACGCAGTATTTT. It specifies CASNRGHSTDTQYF.

This clone has a single count. The CDR3 reads CASSLATRQGGEKLFF. The CDR3 DNA reads TGCGCCAGCAGCTTGGCAACCCGACAGGGTGGAGAAAAACTGTTTTTT. The chain links TRBV5-1 to TRBJ1-4; 7 bases fit TRBD1. The CDR3 extends over 16 amino acids. V shed 0 bases, J shed 8 bases, and the junction held 10 bases outside the gene matches. Germline assignment: CDR1 SGHRS and CDR2 YFSETQ.

The V and J genes are TRBV13 and TRBJ2-5, with 10 bases aligning to TRBD2. The CDR3 covers 17 residues. CDR1 is PRHDT, CDR2 FYEKMQ, per germline (reference sequence). The V segment lost 2 bases and the J segment 5 bases; nucleotides outside the gene matches: 11. The CDR3 nucleotides are TGTGCCAGCAGCTTATTGGACAGGCTAGCGGGGGATGAGACCCAGTACTTC. It yields the protein CASSLLDRLAGDETQYF.

The chain is built from TRBV10-3 and TRBJ2-7, with 11 bases lining up with TRBD2. V was pared by 11 bases and J by 4 bases, with 7 bases of the junction left unmatched. Germline V lookup: CDR1 ENHRY, CDR2 SYGVKD. CDR3 length: 13 amino acids. In DNA form, the CDR3 reads TGTGCCTCGCCTAGCGGGAGGTGGTACGAGCAGTACTTC. Protein product: CASPSGRWYEQYF.

This clone came up a few times. The chain recombines TRBV30 with TRBJ1-1; D unresolved. CDR1 and CDR2 (germline): GTSNPN, SVGIG (reference sequence). The germline V and J ends were trimmed by 4 bases and 0 bases, with 6 bases remaining between them. The length of the CDR3 is 12 residues. In DNA, the CDR3 is TGTGCCTGGAATAGTATGAACACTGAAGCTTTCTTT. Encoded protein: CAWNSMNTEAFF. Drawing the rest from reference TRBV30 and TRBJ1-1, the complete variable domain is SQTIHQWPATLVQPVGSPLSLECTVEGTSNPNLYWYRQAAGRGLQLLFYSVGIGQISSEVPQNLSASRPQDRQFILSSKKLLLSDSGFYLCAWNSMNTEAFFGQGTRLTVV.

V and J are TRBV15 and TRBJ1-1; D uncertain. V lost 3 bases and J lost 0, with 8 bases in between. The CDR3 loop spans 14 amino acids. The V gene's germline CDR1 is LNHNV and CDR2 YYDKDF (reference sequence). The CDR3 protein is CATSRLAVNTEAFF. The CDR3 bases are TGTGCCACCAGCAGGTTGGCAGTGAACACTGAAGCTTTCTTT.

The chain links TRBV28 to TRBJ1-2, with D perhaps matching TRBD1 (5 bases). Trimming took off 10 bases at V and 2 bases at J, with 11 bases between the two ends. CDR3 size: 12 residues. CDR1 and CDR2 from the germline V gene are MDHEN and SYDVKM. As DNA, the CDR3 is TGTGCCACTCAGACAGTCAACTATGGCTACACCTTC. Translation gives CATQTVNYGYTF.

V and J are TRBV28 and TRBJ1-5; D uncertain. Deletions cut 2 bases from V and 4 bases from J, with 15 bases between. The CDR3 contains 16 residues. Per germline, CDR1 MDHEN and CDR2 SYDVKM. CDR3 region: CASSLRLLTKNQPQHF. CDR3 bases: TGTGCCAGCAGTTTAAGGTTGCTAACGAAAAATCAGCCCCAGCATTTT.

The chain joins TRBV30 to TRBJ2-5, with D unresolved. The J call could be wrong; TRBJ2-7 is a better fit for the DNA end. This CDR3 is built from 13 residues. Germline CDR1 GTSNPN, CDR2 SVGIG (reference sequence). As DNA, the CDR3 is TGTGCCTGGAGGCCCCGGGCCTTCTACGAGCAGTACTTC. It yields the protein CAWRPRAFYEQYF.

This chain links TRBV10-3 with TRBJ1-4; D uncertain. The CDR3 is 13 residues long. V lost 4 bases, J lost 6 bases, and 9 bases lay in between. CDR1 and CDR2 (germline): ENHRY, SYGVKD. The CDR3 protein is CAISGFGDEKLFF. For the CDR3, the DNA is TGTGCCATCAGTGGCTTCGGGGATGAAAAACTGTTTTTT.

J is TRBJ1-2 and V is TRBV5-1; D is ambiguous. This CDR3 has 15 amino acids. Germline assignment: CDR1 SGHRS and CDR2 YFSETQ. V was trimmed by 4 bases and J by 0 bases, leaving 13 bases between them. The CDR3 sequence is CASSASVIANYGYTF. The CDR3 nucleotides are TGCGCCAGCAGCGCCTCCGTAATAGCTAACTATGGCTACACCTTC.

This sequence joins TRBV2 and TRBJ2-1; a possible D gene is TRBD1 (5 bases). The germline gives CDR1 SNHLY, CDR2 FYNNEI. Trimming cost V 8 bases and J 0 bases, with 14 bases left between them. The CDR3 loop spans 15 amino acids. Here the CDR3 DNA reads TGTGCCAGCCTCCGGACATCTCTCTCCTACAATGAGCAGTTCTTC. It encodes CASLRTSLSYNEQFF.

J is TRBJ2-5 and V is TRBV28, with 8 positions matching TRBD1. J gave up 11 bases and V 6 bases, and 14 bases lay outside the gene matches. Germline lookup yields CDR1 MDHEN and CDR2 SYDVKM. The CDR3 contains 14 residues. CDR3 DNA sequence: TGTGCCAGCAGCTCCCAGGGGGCGCTAGGTGAGCAGTACTTC. It encodes CASSSQGALGEQYF.

The V call is TRBV7-8, the J call TRBJ2-7; D gene uncertain. From germline, CDR1 is SGHVS and CDR2 FQNEAQ. This CDR3 has 10 amino acids. V was pared by 5 bases and J by 6 bases, with 5 bases between. CDR3 bases: TGTGCCAGCAGCGGACCCGAGCAGTACTTC. It encodes CASSGPEQYF.

The V call is TRBV23-1, the J call TRBJ2-3; a possible D gene is TRBD2 (5 bases). TRBV23-1 is an open reading frame whose function is uncertain. The V gene lost 9 bases and the J gene lost 4 bases, with 11 bases spanning the gap. The CDR3 is 12 amino acids. The CDR3 region is CASRFSADTQYF. Here the CDR3 DNA reads TGCGCCAGTAGATTTAGCGCAGATACGCAGTATTTT.

The chain joins TRBV28 to TRBJ1-2; possibly TRBD1 for D (6 bases). With 3 bases removed from V and 5 bases from J, the gap between germline ends came to 13 bases. The CDR3 is 14 residues long. CDR1 and CDR2 from the germline V gene are MDHEN and SYDVKM. CDR3 bases: TGTGCCAGCAGTTTTGAGGGGGGTAATTATGGCTACACCTTC. Translation gives CASSFEGGNYGYTF.

The chain uses TRBV20-1 and TRBJ2-5; weak D call: TRBD2 (5 bases). V gave up 3 bases and J gave up 11 bases, with 13 bases separating them. The V gene's germline CDR1 is DFQATT and CDR2 SNEGSKA (reference sequence). The CDR3 is 11 amino acids. CDR3 nucleotides: TGCAGTGCTAGCCGAGGGATTGAGCAGTACTTC. It translates to CSASRGIEQYF.

J is TRBJ2-7 and V is TRBV11-2, with a weak D call TRBD2 (7 bases). V dropped 1 base and J dropped 1 base, with 14 bases sitting between them. There are 16 residues in the CDR3. Germline V gene sequence: CDR1 SGHAT, CDR2 FQNNGV. CDR3 residues: CASSLAFGGPSYEQYF. CDR3 coding DNA: TGTGCCAGCAGCTTAGCTTTCGGGGGGCCGTCCTACGAGCAGTACTTC.

The J gene is TRBJ2-5, the V gene TRBV2; TRBD2 matches 10 bases. The CDR3 has 15 residues. Germline V gene lookup returns CDR1 SNHLY and CDR2 FYNNEI. Unmatched junction bases numbered 8, after V lost 5 bases and J lost 5 bases. CDR3 sequence: CASSRQREGGETQYF. CDR3 DNA: TGTGCCAGCAGTCGCCAGCGGGAGGGGGGCGAGACCCAGTACTTC.

To note about this clone: The junction shows a germline mismatch at one end, possibly a read error. The chain combines TRBV28 with TRBJ2-1, with a possible D match to TRBD2 (6 bases). The CDR3 has 14 residues. Germline CDR1 and CDR2: MDHEN and SYDVKM. This chain's CDR3 is CASRLRGAGLEQFF. The CDR3 DNA is TGTGCCAGCCGTTTGCGGGGTGCCGGACTAGAGCAGTTCTTC.